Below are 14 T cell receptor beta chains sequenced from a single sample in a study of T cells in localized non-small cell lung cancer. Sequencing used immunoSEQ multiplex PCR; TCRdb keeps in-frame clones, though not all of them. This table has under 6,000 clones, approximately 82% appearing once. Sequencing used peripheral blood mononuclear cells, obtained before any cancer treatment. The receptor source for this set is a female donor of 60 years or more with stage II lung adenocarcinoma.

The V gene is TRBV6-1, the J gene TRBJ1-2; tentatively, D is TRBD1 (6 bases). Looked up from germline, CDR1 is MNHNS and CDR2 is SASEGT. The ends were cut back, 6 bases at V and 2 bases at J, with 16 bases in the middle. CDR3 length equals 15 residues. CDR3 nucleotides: TGTGCCAGCAGCCCGGGGGCCGGTGGAAACTATGGCTACACCTTC. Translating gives CASSPGAGGNYGYTF.

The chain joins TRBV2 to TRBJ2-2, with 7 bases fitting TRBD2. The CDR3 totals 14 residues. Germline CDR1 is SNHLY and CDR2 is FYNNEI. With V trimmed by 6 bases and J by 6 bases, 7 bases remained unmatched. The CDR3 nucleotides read TGTGCCAGCAGATGGCGGGAGCAGGCCGGGGAGCTGTTTTTT. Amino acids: CASRWREQAGELFF. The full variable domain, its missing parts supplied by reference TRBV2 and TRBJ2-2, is EPEVTQTPSHQVTQMGQEVILRCVPISNHLYFYWYRQILGQKVEFLVSFYNNEISEKSEIFDDQFSVERPDGSNFTLKIRSTKLEDSAMYFCASRWREQAGELFFGEGSRLTVL.

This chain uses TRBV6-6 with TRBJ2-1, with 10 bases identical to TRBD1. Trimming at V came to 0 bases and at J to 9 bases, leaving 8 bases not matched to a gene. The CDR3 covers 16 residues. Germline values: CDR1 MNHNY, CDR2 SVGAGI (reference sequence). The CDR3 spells CASSYSSGTGEGEQFF. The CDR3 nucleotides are TGTGCCAGCAGTTACTCCTCCGGGACAGGGGAGGGTGAGCAGTTCTTC.

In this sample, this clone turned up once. The chain's CDR3 is CASSELLPPNTEAFF. CDR3 bases: TGTGCCAGCAGTGAATTATTGCCCCCGAACACTGAAGCTTTCTTT. The genes are TRBV2 and TRBJ1-1; D gene uncertain. CDR3 size: 15 residues. Germline CDR1 and CDR2: SNHLY and FYNNEI. V lost 2 bases to trimming and J lost 1 base, with 11 bases between them.

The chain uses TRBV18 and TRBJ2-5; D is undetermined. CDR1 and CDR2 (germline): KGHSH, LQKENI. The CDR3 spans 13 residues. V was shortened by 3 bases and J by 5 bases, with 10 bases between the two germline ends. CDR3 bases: TGTGCCAGCTCACCGGCGACCGGGGAGACCCAGTACTTC. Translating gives CASSPATGETQYF.

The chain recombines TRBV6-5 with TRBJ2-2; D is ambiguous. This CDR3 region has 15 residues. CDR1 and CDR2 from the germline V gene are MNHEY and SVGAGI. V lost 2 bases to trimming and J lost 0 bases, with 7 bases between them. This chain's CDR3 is CASSYRGPNTGELFF. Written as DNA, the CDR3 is TGTGCCAGCAGTTACCGAGGACCGAACACCGGGGAGCTGTTTTTT.

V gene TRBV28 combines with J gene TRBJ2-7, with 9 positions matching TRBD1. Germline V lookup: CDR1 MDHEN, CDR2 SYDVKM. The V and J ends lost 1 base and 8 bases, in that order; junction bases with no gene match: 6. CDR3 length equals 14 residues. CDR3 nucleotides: TGTGCCAGCAGTTTATCGTGGGACAGGGATAAGCAGTACGTC. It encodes CASSLSWDRDKQYV.

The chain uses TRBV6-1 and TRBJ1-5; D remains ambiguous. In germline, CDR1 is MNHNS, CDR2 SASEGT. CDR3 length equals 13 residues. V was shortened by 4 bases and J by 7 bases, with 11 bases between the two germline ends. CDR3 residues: CASSGQQRQPQHF. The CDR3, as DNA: TGTGCCAGCAGTGGACAACAGAGGCAGCCCCAGCATTTT.

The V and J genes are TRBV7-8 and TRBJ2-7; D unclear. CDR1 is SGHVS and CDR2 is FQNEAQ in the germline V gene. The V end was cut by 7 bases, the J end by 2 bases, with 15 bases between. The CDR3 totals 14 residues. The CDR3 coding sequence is TGTGCCAGCATCTCCCCAGACGGTGCCTACGAGCAGTACGTC. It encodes CASISPDGAYEQYV.

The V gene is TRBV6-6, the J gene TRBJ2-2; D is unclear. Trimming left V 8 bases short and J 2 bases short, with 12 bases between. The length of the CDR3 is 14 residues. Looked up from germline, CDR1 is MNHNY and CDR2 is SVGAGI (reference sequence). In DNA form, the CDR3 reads TGTGCCAGCTCACCCATTTTCAACACCGGGGAGCTGTTTTTT. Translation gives CASSPIFNTGELFF.

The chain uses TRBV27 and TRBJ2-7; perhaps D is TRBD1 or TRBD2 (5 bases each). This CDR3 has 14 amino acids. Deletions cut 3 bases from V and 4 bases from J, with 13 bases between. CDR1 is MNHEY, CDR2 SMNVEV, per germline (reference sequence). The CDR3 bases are TGTGCCAGCAGTTTGGGGGTTGGGGCGTACGAGCAGTACGTC. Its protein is CASSLGVGAYEQYV.

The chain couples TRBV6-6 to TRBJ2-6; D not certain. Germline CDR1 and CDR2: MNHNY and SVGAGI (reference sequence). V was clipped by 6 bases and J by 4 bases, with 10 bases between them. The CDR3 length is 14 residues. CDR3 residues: CASSRAGGANVLTF. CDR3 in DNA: TGTGCCAGCAGCCGTGCTGGAGGGGCCAACGTCCTGACTTTC.

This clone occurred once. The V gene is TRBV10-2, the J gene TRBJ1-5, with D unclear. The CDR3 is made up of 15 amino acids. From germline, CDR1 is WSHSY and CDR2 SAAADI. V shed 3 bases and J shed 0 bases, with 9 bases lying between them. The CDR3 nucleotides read TGCGCCAGCAGTGATGGACGGTATAGCAATCAGCCCCAGCATTTT. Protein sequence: CASSDGRYSNQPQHF.

CDR3: CAWNKASHDYGYTF. CDR3 in DNA: TGTGCCTGGAATAAGGCCTCGCATGACTATGGCTACACCTTC. This chain links TRBV30 with TRBJ1-2, with D unresolved. Germline lookup yields CDR1 GTSNPN and CDR2 SVGIG (reference sequence). Deletions cut 4 bases from V and 3 bases from J, with 15 bases between. This CDR3 spans 14 amino acids.